This record looks at one T cell receptor (beta chain) sequence and its context. The time point denotes: peripheral blood 6 weeks after treatment start. This record belongs to a study of PD-L1 blockade in urothelial cancer. Whole-study context: Patients previously received 0 to 3 chemotherapy regimens. Typically, measured as a median, blood samples had 110,000 to 150,000 T cells.

Measured with immunoSEQ multiplex PCR; TCRdb has only the in-frame clones, and not every one. The sample holds roughly 51,000 clones, about 85% seen once. J was trimmed by 4 bases and V by 4 bases; bases with no gene match: 3. The CDR3 is 14 residues long. Germline V lookup: CDR1 MNHEY, CDR2 SVGAGI. This sequence was found in a man aged 50 or older with urothelial cancer. The genes are TRBV6-5 and TRBJ2-2; 7 bases map to TRBD1. The sequencing here drew on PBMCs, taken around atezolizumab (anti-PD-L1) treatment. In DNA, the CDR3 is TGTGCCAGCAGTTTCACAGGGGTCACCGGGGAGCTGTTTTTT. Its protein is CASSFTGVTGELFF.